This T cell receptor (beta chain) was identified in a study of Graves' ophthalmopathy and Graves' hyperthyroidism. Study results and caveats: Blood also harbored most expanded thyroid clonotypes above 0.001 frequency. For separating ophthalmopathy from stable hyperthyroidism, a 13-signature model gave over 85% sensitivity and around 76% specificity.

The sample holds a few counts of this clonotype. Its antigen is not known. The length of the CDR3 is 14 residues. V lost 4 bases and J lost 4, with 13 bases in between. Germline CDR1 reads DFQATT; CDR2 reads SNEGSKA (reference sequence). As the template, RNA transcripts were used to amplify TCR beta CDR3 regions. An opening RT-PCR round employed HTBI primers and preceded a second-round multiplex PCR. TCRdb itself ran the multiplex PCR reads through MiXCR, one entry per CDR3 protein. Here the sample spans around 1.1 million distinct CDR3 sequences, 36% being singletons. The authors diagnosed from clinical symptoms, serum thyroxine, TRAb, thyroid ultrasound and orbital computed tomography.

Material: peripheral blood or thyroid tissue (not recorded which). The receptor was isolated from an adult man with Graves' hyperthyroidism. This rearrangement joins TRBV20-1 to TRBJ1-4, with D perhaps matching TRBD1 (5 bases). Here the CDR3 reads CSAKGLLDNEKLFF. The CDR3 DNA follows: TGCAGTGCTAAGGGACTGCTTGATAATGAAAAACTGTTTTTT.